The 6 T cell receptor beta chains given below trace back to one sample, sequenced in a study of vaccination and CD4 T cells after COVID-19. Scientists ran DNA taken from cultured CD4+ T cells through the Oncomine TCR Beta short-read assay for sequencing. TCRdb re-derived calls from the PCR reads in MiXCR, one entry per CDR3 protein. The data show roughly 7,000 distinct CDR3 sequences, roughly 50% seen once. No antigen is known for these receptors. Indicated treatment: roughly 10-day PBMC culture with coronavirus spike peptide pools or control peptides (ViraFEST assay). Those CD4+ T cells from the unexposed donor predate the COVID-19 pandemic (2011-2018). Sequencing was done on a sample of CD4+ T cells from blood, cultured in vitro. These receptors were collected from a human donor in good health.

This clonotype was counted a few times. J is TRBJ1-1 and V is TRBV6-2 or TRBV6-3, with 8 nucleotides matching TRBD1. The CDR3 sequence is 14 residues long. Germline V gene data show CDR1 as MNHEY and CDR2 as SVGEGT. Unmatched junction bases numbered 4, after V lost 6 bases and J lost 1 base. The CDR3 spells CASRKQGENTEAFF. CDR3 nucleotide sequence: TGTGCCAGCAGAAAACAGGGGGAGAACACTGAAGCTTTCTTT.

This sequence joins TRBV28 and TRBJ1-2; weak D call: TRBD1 (5 bases). Germline CDR1 reads MDHEN; CDR2 reads SYDVKM. The CDR3 has 15 amino acids. The ends were cut back, 5 bases at V and 0 bases at J, with 13 bases in the middle. The CDR3 DNA reads TGTGCCAGCAGTCCTCAGGGCACCGCTAACTATGGCTACACCTTC. Its translation is CASSPQGTANYGYTF.

This clonotype was observed a few times. The chain has TRBV25-1 and TRBJ1-2, with D unresolved. This CDR3 has 13 amino acids. The germline V and J ends were trimmed by 0 bases and 5 bases, with 7 bases remaining between them. Germline-derived CDR1 and CDR2 are MGHDK and SYGVNS. In DNA, the CDR3 is TGTGCCAGCAGTGAATATGCGGCTTATGGCTACACCTTC. Its translation is CASSEYAAYGYTF.

This clonotype was counted between two and nine times. The rearrangement uses TRBV28 and TRBJ2-7, with 7 bases matching TRBD1. This CDR3 is 15 amino acids long. After removal of 3 bases from V and 0 bases from J, the junction contained 5 bases not matched to a gene. CDR1 and CDR2 (germline): MDHEN, SYDVKM. In DNA, the CDR3 is TGTGCCAGCAGTTTTACAGGGGCCTTCTCCTACGAGCAGTACTTC. As protein: CASSFTGAFSYEQYF.

V usage is TRBV24-1 and J usage is TRBJ1-1, with D perhaps matching TRBD1 (5 bases). CDR3 length equals 13 residues. Germline-derived CDR1 and CDR2 are KGHDR and SFDVKD. Trimming took 7 bases from V and 4 from J, leaving 12 bases between them. CDR3 amino acids: CATRSSGGTEAFF. The CDR3 DNA sequence: TGTGCCACCAGATCCTCTGGGGGCACTGAAGCTTTCTTT.

This sequence joins TRBV24-1 and TRBJ2-5; 7 bases fit TRBD1. There are 16 residues in the CDR3. Trimming took 5 bases from V and 1 from J; bases not matched to a gene: 9. CDR1 KGHDR and CDR2 SFDVKD come from the germline V gene. CDR3 bases: TGTGCCACCAGTGGGGGTTCAGGACAGGCCCAAGAGACCCAGTACTTC. This codes for CATSGGSGQAQETQYF.